This TCR beta chain appears in the sequencing data of a study of patients and donors after allogeneic stem cell transplantation (dated by TCRdb to 2018 to 2021). The library was prepared using RT-PCR. Sequenced using a NextSeq 550. TCRdb applied fastp at Q25 and MiXCR to the public reads, then kept only in-frame beta chains. Entries are consolidated by CDR3 protein sequence, retaining the most common genes and DNA. In all, the sample holds roughly 250,000 distinct CDR3 sequences, and roughly an eighth of those were seen once. The ten top clones hold more than 9% of the sample. The CDR3 sequence holds 12 residues, the cysteine and phenylalanine included. The kept DNA is CDR3 alone, 36 bases in frame from the first base. The germline V end is reduced by 6 bases and the J end by 15 bases; junction bases left unmatched: 10. Taken from the germline V gene, the CDR1 and CDR2 loops are MNHEY and SVGAGI. This clonotype was seen more than once but under ten times. Its antigen remains undetermined. The sample holds no much larger clone one base away, and base qualities are not on file.

This receptor was identified in a human donor who was either an allogeneic HSCT recipient or a stem cell or donor lymphocyte infusion donor (not recorded which). It is not recorded whose cells these are; they may come from a transplant donor. The sample taken for sequencing was blood, either unsorted or a sorted T cell fraction (not recorded which). Recombination linked TRBV6-5 to TRBJ2-1; TRBD2 lines up with 8 middle nucleotides. CDR3 region: CASSVMGLGTFF. The nucleotide sequence reads TGTGCCAGCAGCGTAATGGGACTAGGCACGTTCTTC.